The clone carrying this T cell receptor beta chain came up a few times. The data are from a study of T cell changes during pregnancy in multiple sclerosis. Assay: immunoSEQ multiplex PCR; the TCRdb copy retains only in-frame clones and omits some. The sample yields about 70,000 clones, more than 85% seen once. The CDR3 loop spans 14 amino acids. The germline V gene encodes CDR1 MNHEY and CDR2 SVGAGI. J gave up 5 bases and V 6 bases, and 6 bases lay outside the gene matches. This sequence joins TRBV6-5 and TRBJ1-2; 10 nucleotides match TRBD1. This receptor was identified in a female donor with multiple sclerosis, enrolled in a pregnancy study. The sequenced sample was peripheral blood, obtained in the first trimester of pregnancy. The CDR3 DNA is TGTGCCAGCAGACCCGACAGGGGGCGTTATGGCTACACCTTC. Protein product: CASRPDRGRYGYTF.